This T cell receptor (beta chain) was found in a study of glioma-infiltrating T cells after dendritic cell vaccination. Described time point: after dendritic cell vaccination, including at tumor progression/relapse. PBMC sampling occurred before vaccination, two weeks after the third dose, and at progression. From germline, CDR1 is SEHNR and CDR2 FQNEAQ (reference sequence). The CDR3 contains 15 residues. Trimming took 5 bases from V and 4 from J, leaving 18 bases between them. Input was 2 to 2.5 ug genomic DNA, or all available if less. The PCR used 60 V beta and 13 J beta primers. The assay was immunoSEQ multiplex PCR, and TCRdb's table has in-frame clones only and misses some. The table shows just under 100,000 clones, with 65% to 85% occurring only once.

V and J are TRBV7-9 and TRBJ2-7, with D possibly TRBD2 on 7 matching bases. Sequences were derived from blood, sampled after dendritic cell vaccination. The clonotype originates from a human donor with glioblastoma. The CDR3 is CASSPRGRGWYEQYF. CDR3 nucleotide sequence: TGTGCCAGCAGCCCGAGGGGGAGGGGATGGTACGAGCAGTACTTC.